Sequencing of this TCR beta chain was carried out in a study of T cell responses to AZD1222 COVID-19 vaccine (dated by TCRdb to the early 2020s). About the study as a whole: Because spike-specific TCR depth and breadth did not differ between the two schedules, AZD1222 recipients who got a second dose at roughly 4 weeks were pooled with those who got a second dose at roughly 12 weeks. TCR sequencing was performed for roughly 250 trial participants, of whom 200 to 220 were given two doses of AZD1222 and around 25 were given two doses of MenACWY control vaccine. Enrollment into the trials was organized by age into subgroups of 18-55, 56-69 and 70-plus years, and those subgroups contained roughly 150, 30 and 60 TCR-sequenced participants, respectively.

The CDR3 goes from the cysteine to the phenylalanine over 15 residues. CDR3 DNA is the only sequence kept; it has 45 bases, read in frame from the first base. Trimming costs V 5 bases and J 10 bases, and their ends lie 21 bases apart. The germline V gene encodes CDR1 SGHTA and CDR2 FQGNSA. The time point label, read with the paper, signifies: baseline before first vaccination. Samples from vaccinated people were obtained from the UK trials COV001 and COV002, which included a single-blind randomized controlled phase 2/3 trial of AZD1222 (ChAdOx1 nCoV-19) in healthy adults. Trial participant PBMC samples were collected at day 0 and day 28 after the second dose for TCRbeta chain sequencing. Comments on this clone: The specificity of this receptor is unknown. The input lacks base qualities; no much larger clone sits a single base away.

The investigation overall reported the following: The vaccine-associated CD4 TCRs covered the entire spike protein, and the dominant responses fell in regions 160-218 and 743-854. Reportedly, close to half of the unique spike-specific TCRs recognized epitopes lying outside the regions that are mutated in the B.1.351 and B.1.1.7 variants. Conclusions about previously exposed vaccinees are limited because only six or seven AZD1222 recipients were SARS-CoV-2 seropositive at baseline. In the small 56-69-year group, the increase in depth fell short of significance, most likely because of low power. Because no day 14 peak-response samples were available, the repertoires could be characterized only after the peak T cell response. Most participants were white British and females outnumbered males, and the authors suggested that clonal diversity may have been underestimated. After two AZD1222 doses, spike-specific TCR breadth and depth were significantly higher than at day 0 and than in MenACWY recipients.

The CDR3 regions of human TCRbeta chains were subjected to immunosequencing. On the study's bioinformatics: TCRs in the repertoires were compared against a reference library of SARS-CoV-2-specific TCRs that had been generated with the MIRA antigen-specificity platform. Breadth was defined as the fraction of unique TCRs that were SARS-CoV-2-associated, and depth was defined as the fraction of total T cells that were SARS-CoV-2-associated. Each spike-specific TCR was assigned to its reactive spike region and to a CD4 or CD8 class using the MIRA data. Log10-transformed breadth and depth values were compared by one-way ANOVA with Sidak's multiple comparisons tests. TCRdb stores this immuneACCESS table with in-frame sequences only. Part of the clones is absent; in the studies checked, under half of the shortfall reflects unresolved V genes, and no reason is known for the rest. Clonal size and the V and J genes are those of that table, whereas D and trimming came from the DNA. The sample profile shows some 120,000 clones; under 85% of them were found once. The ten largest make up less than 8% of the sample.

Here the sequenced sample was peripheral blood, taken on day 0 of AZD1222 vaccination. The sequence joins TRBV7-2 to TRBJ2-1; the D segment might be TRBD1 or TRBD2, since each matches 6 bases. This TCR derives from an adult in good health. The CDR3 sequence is CASSLIPGALGEQFF. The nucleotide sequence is TGTGCCAGCAGCCTTATTCCGGGGGCCTTGGGGGAGCAGTTCTTC.